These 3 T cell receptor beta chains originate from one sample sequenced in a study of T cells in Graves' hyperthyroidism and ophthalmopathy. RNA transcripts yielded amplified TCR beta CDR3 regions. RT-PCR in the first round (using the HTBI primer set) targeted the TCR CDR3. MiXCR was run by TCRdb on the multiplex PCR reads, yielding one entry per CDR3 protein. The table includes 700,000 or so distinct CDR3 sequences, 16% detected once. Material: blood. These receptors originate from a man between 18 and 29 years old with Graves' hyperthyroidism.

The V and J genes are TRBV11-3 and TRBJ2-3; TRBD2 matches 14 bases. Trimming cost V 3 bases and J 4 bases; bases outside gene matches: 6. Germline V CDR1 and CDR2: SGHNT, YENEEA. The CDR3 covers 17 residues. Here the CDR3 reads CASSFRLAGGVADTQYF. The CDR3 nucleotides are TGTGCCAGCAGCTTTAGACTAGCGGGAGGGGTGGCAGATACGCAGTATTTT.

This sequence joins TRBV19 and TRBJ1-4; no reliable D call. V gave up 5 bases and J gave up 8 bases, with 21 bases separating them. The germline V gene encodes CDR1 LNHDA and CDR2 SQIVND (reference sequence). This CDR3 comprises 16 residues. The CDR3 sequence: CASSFLASIDGEKLFF. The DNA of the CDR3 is TGTGCCAGTAGTTTCCTTGCTTCAATCGACGGGGAAAAACTGTTTTTT.

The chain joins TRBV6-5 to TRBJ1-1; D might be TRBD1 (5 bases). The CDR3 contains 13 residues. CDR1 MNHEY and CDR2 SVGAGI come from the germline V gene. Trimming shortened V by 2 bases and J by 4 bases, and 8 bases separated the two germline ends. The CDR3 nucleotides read TGTGCCAGCAGTTACAGGGACCGCACTGAAGCTTTCTTT. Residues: CASSYRDRTEAFF.